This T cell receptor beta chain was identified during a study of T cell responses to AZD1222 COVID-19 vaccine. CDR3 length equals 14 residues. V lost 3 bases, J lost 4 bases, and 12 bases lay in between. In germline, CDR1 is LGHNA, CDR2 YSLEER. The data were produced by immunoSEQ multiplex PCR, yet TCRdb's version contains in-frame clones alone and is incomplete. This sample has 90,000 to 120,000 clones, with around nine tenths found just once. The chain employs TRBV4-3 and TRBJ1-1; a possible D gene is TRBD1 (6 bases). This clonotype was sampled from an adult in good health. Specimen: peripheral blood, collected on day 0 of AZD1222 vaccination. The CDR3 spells CASSQDTGPTEAFF. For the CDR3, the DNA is TGCGCCAGCAGCCAGGATACAGGGCCCACTGAAGCTTTCTTT.